These T cell receptor beta chains were read from a single sample in a study of PD-1 blockade in mismatch repair-deficient tumors. TCRdb's copy holds only in-frame clones and misses some; the assay was immunoSEQ multiplex PCR. The table has 35,000 to 45,000 clones, approximately 81% seen once. This sample comprised peripheral blood, obtained about 81 weeks after starting pembrolizumab. All receptors come from an adult with mismatch repair-deficient cancer. The CDR3 runs from the conserved cysteine through the conserved F or W. Fields, in order: D gene, V gene, clone size, J gene, CDR3 protein, CDR3 DNA. A D gene is named only where the DNA matches it firmly. The size of a clone is reported for some rows only, either as once, few or many, or as a class for expanded clones.

D: TRBD2
V: TRBV7-8
size: .
J: TRBJ2-7
CDR3: CASRTGTSGKQYF
DNA: TGTGCCAGCAGAACCGGGACTAGCGGGAAGCAGTACTTC

D: .
V: TRBV2
size: .
J: TRBJ2-5
CDR3: CAGGRGETQYF
DNA: TGTGCCGGGGGGCGGGGAGAGACCCAGTACTTC

D: TRBD2
V: TRBV9
size: .
J: TRBJ2-2
CDR3: CASTKSSGTGELFF
DNA: TGTGCCAGCACCAAATCTAGCGGCACCGGGGAGCTGTTTTTT

D: TRBD2
V: TRBV7-2
size: .
J: TRBJ2-7
CDR3: CASSGGAYEQYF
DNA: TGTGCCAGCAGTGGGGGGGCCTACGAGCAGTACTTC

D: .
V: TRBV5-1
size: once
J: TRBJ1-2
CDR3: CASSVSPISPFITRDRIALNGYTF
DNA: TGCGCCAGCAGCGTTAGCCCTATATCCCCATTTATTACTCGGGATCGGATCGCCTTAAATGGCTACACCTTC

D: .
V: TRBV7-5
size: .
J: TRBJ2-1
CDR3: CARSPLAGGPYNEQFF
DNA: TGTGCCAGAAGCCCGCTAGCGGGAGGCCCCTACAATGAGCAGTTCTTC

D: TRBD1
V: TRBV29-1
size: .
J: TRBJ2-2
CDR3: CSVSTGANTGELFF
DNA: TGCAGCGTTTCGACAGGGGCGAACACCGGGGAGCTGTTTTTT

D: TRBD1
V: TRBV7-3
size: .
J: TRBJ2-2
CDR3: CASSLTLGTGVGGELFF
DNA: TGTGCCAGCAGCTTAACCCTCGGGACAGGGGTCGGTGGGGAGCTGTTTTTT

D: .
V: TRBV7-8
size: .
J: TRBJ2-1
CDR3: CASSFPGRTNEQFF
DNA: TGTGCCAGCAGCTTCCCGGGACGCACCAATGAGCAGTTCTTC

D: .
V: TRBV5-1
size: .
J: TRBJ2-5
CDR3: CASSLSGGETQYF
DNA: TGCGCCAGCAGCTTGAGCGGTGGGGAGACCCAGTACTTC

D: TRBD1
V: TRBV7-9
size: .
J: TRBJ2-1
CDR3: CASSLRDRSPRLSYNEQFF
DNA: TGTGCCAGCAGCCTCCGGGACAGGTCACCACGGTTATCCTACAATGAGCAGTTCTTC

D: .
V: TRBV5-1
size: .
J: TRBJ2-3
CDR3: CASSRSRATTDTQYF
DNA: TGCGCCAGCAGCCGCTCGAGGGCCACCACAGATACGCAGTATTTT

D: .
V: TRBV5-5
size: .
J: TRBJ2-2
CDR3: CASSLGAGENTGELFF
DNA: TGTGCCAGCAGCTTGGGTGCAGGGGAAAACACCGGGGAGCTGTTTTTT

D: TRBD1
V: TRBV5-1
size: .
J: TRBJ2-7
CDR3: CASSLESGQGASEQYF
DNA: TGCGCCAGCAGCTTGGAATCGGGACAGGGGGCCAGCGAGCAGTACTTC

D: .
V: TRBV7-3
size: .
J: TRBJ2-1
CDR3: CASSWRASGGGNEQFF
DNA: TGTGCCAGCAGTTGGAGGGCTAGCGGAGGGGGGAATGAGCAGTTCTTC

D: TRBD1
V: TRBV7-2
size: once
J: TRBJ1-4
CDR3: CASSFTGTGTLFF
DNA: TGTGCCAGCAGCTTCACCGGGACAGGGACACTGTTTTTT

D: .
V: TRBV7-2
size: .
J: TRBJ2-7
CDR3: CASSSSRRHEQYF
DNA: TGTGCCAGCAGTTCATCTCGCCGCCACGAGCAGTACTTC

D: TRBD2
V: TRBV30
size: .
J: TRBJ2-3
CDR3: CAWSGTSGRADTQYF
DNA: TGTGCCTGGTCCGGGACTAGCGGGAGGGCGGATACGCAGTATTTT

D: .
V: TRBV5-1
size: .
J: TRBJ2-3
CDR3: CASSLGASYTDTQYF
DNA: TGCGCCAGCAGCTTGGGGGCCAGCTACACAGATACGCAGTATTTT

D: .
V: TRBV19
size: .
J: TRBJ2-2
CDR3: CASSIRGQGGELFF
DNA: TGTGCCAGTAGTATACGGGGGCAGGGCGGGGAGCTGTTTTTT

D: .
V: TRBV28
size: .
J: TRBJ2-5
CDR3: CASSLYSATGWRNQETQYF
DNA: TGTGCCAGCAGTTTATATAGTGCTACAGGATGGAGGAACCAAGAGACCCAGTACTTC

D: TRBD1
V: TRBV30
size: .
J: TRBJ1-2
CDR3: CAWRGDSEGYTF
DNA: TGTGCCTGGAGGGGGGACAGTGAGGGCTACACCTTC

D: .
V: TRBV21-1
size: .
J: TRBJ2-7
CDR3: CASSRSVVLIYEQYF
DNA: TGTGCCAGCAGCAGGTCGGTGGTCCTTATCTACGAGCAGTACTTC

D: TRBD1
V: TRBV7-8
size: .
J: TRBJ1-5
CDR3: CASSPGTGGQPQHF
DNA: TGTGCCAGCAGCCCCGGGACAGGGGGCCAGCCCCAGCATTTT

D: .
V: TRBV28
size: .
J: TRBJ1-2
CDR3: CASFTDGLGGYTF
DNA: TGTGCCAGCTTCACGGACGGGCTGGGTGGCTACACCTTC

D: TRBD2
V: TRBV4-3
size: .
J: TRBJ2-7
CDR3: CASSQEASGKAEQYF
DNA: TGCGCCAGCAGCCAAGAAGCTAGCGGGAAGGCCGAGCAGTACTTC

D: .
V: TRBV7-7
size: .
J: TRBJ2-5
CDR3: CASSQVGGGETQYF
DNA: TGTGCTAGCAGCCAAGTAGGGGGTGGCGAGACCCAGTACTTC

D: .
V: TRBV15
size: once
J: TRBJ1-3
CDR3: CATSREAPGAGNTIYF
DNA: TGTGCCACCAGCAGAGAGGCCCCGGGGGCAGGAAACACCATATATTTT

D: .
V: TRBV28
size: .
J: TRBJ1-2
CDR3: CASSSLREPLRVYGYTF
DNA: TGTGCCAGCAGTTCCCTCAGGGAGCCCCTTCGCGTCTATGGCTACACCTTC

D: TRBD2
V: TRBV6-5
size: .
J: TRBJ2-3
CDR3: CASSYTGSGRTDTQYF
DNA: TGTGCCAGCAGTTACACTGGCAGCGGGAGGACAGATACGCAGTATTTT

D: .
V: TRBV5-1
size: .
J: TRBJ2-5
CDR3: CASSPSGAQETQYF
DNA: TGCGCCAGCAGCCCCAGCGGAGCTCAAGAGACCCAGTACTTC

D: TRBD2
V: TRBV29-1
size: once
J: TRBJ2-1
CDR3: CSVDRSGRKSYNEQFF
DNA: TGCAGCGTTGACAGGAGCGGGAGAAAATCCTACAATGAGCAGTTCTTC

D: .
V: TRBV7-9
size: .
J: TRBJ2-7
CDR3: CASSPPGPSYEQYF
DNA: TGTGCCAGCAGCCCACCGGGACCCTCCTACGAGCAGTACTTC

D: .
V: TRBV19
size: .
J: TRBJ2-7
CDR3: CASSIRDEQYF
DNA: TGTGCCAGTAGTATCAGGGACGAGCAGTACTTC

D: .
V: TRBV5-1
size: .
J: TRBJ1-1
CDR3: CASSSRGQINTEAFF
DNA: TGCGCCAGCAGCTCCCGGGGGCAGATTAACACTGAAGCTTTCTTT

D: TRBD2
V: TRBV4-1
size: .
J: TRBJ2-1
CDR3: CASSPTPTSVYNEQFF
DNA: TGCGCCAGCAGCCCGACCCCTACTAGCGTCTACAATGAGCAGTTCTTC

D: TRBD1
V: TRBV9
size: .
J: TRBJ1-1
CDR3: CASSPRQGTMNTEAFF
DNA: TGTGCCAGCAGCCCCAGACAGGGGACTATGAACACTGAAGCTTTCTTT